The 26 T cell receptor beta chains presented below share a single source sample, sequenced in a study of blood T cell repertoires in COVID-19. Profiled with immunoSEQ multiplex PCR; TCRdb holds only in-frame clones, not every one. This sample has over 250,000 clones, with 65% to 90% found just once. Sequences were obtained from peripheral blood. The receptors derive from a woman in her seventies with COVID-19, enrolled during active disease.

The gene calls are TRBV29-1 and TRBJ2-6; the D is unclear. V was cut by 3 bases and J by 1 base, with 10 bases left in between. Germline CDR1 SQVTM, CDR2 ANQGSEA. This CDR3 comprises 15 residues. CDR3 sequence reads: CSVDKSRSGANVLTF. The DNA for the CDR3 is TGCAGCGTTGATAAGAGTCGGTCTGGGGCCAACGTCCTGACTTTC.

V gene TRBV9 combines with J gene TRBJ2-3; 13 bases map to TRBD2. Germline loops: CDR1 SGDLS, CDR2 YYNGEE. The CDR3 runs to 19 residues. Trimming removed 0 bases from V and 2 bases from J; junction bases left unmatched: 9. CDR3 bases: TGTGCCAGCAGCGTAGGACGAGGACTAGCGGGGGACTACACAGATACGCAGTATTTT. Translated: CASSVGRGLAGDYTDTQYF.

V gene TRBV12-5 combines with J gene TRBJ2-5; D unresolved. Germline V gives CDR1 LGHNT, CDR2 FRNRAP. V was clipped by 6 bases and J by 9 bases, with 11 bases between them. The CDR3 contains 11 residues. CDR3 DNA sequence: TGTGCTAGTGGCCTACCCGATCCCCAGTACTTC. As protein: CASGLPDPQYF.

This clone was picked up a small number of times. The genes are TRBV5-4 and TRBJ1-1; a possible D gene is TRBD1 (6 bases). V shed 4 bases and J shed 1 base, with 23 bases lying between them. The CDR3 extends over 18 amino acids. Germline values: CDR1 SGHNT, CDR2 YYREEE (reference sequence). CDR3 coding DNA: TGTGCCAGCAGCCCCAGGGGAAGCATCGGGGCCGAGAACACTGAAGCTTTCTTT. It encodes CASSPRGSIGAENTEAFF.

V and J are TRBV19 and TRBJ2-1, with no clear D. The CDR3 loop spans 15 amino acids. Germline CDR1 and CDR2: LNHDA and SQIVND (reference sequence). V lost 3 bases and J 0 bases, leaving 9 bases between the germline ends. The CDR3 sequence: CASSIYSSSYNEQFF. The CDR3 nucleotides are TGTGCCAGTAGTATCTACAGCAGCTCCTACAATGAGCAGTTCTTC.

V usage is TRBV7-8 and J usage is TRBJ1-1; 12 nucleotides agree with TRBD1. The V and J ends lost 6 bases and 5 bases, in that order; junction bases with no gene match: 10. The germline gives CDR1 SGHVS, CDR2 FQNEAQ. The CDR3 spans 16 residues. CDR3 coding DNA: TGTGCCAGCAGGGCCCGGGACAGGGGGCGCGTTACTGAAGCTTTCTTT. The encoded protein is CASRARDRGRVTEAFF.

The chain links TRBV5-1 to TRBJ2-7; 9 bases agree with TRBD2. Looked up from germline, CDR1 is SGHRS and CDR2 is YFSETQ. The V and J ends lost 7 bases and 3 bases, in that order; junction bases with no gene match: 17. CDR3 length: 17 residues. CDR3 nucleotides: TGCGCCAGCCGGAATAGAATACTAGCGGGCTCCGACTACGAGCAGTACTTC. Its protein product is CASRNRILAGSDYEQYF. Filled out from reference TRBV5-1 and TRBJ2-7, the complete variable domain reads KAGVTQTPRYLIKTRGQQVTLSCSPISGHRSVSWYQQTPGQGLQFLFEYFSETQRNKGNFPGRFSGRQFSNSRSEMNVSTLELGDSALYLCASRNRILAGSDYEQYFGPGTRLTVT.

The chain carries TRBV5-1 and TRBJ1-2; D is possibly TRBD1 (6 bases). The CDR3 runs to 15 residues. V was trimmed by 4 bases and J by 3 bases, leaving 16 bases between them. Germline-derived CDR1 and CDR2 are SGHRS and YFSETQ. The CDR3 spells CASSPQGPFYYGYTF. The CDR3 nucleotides read TGCGCCAGCAGCCCGCAGGGGCCCTTTTACTATGGCTACACCTTC.

The V and J genes are TRBV24-1 and TRBJ1-1; D is possibly TRBD1 (6 bases). Trimming pared 0 bases from V and 8 bases from J, leaving 6 bases between. The germline CDR1 and CDR2 sequences are KGHDR and SFDVKD. The CDR3 totals 12 residues. CDR3 in amino acids: CATSDLRGEAFF. DNA for the CDR3: TGTGCCACCAGTGATTTGAGGGGGGAAGCTTTCTTT.

The J gene is TRBJ2-7, the V gene TRBV20-1, with 9 bases lining up with TRBD1. V gave up 3 bases and J gave up 5 bases; unmatched junction bases: 8. This CDR3 comprises 14 residues. Germline V gene data show CDR1 as DFQATT and CDR2 as SNEGSKA (reference sequence). The CDR3 DNA is TGCAGTGCTAGTGGGACAGGGAGTTCGGACGAGCAGTACTTC. Its translation is CSASGTGSSDEQYF.

The rearrangement links TRBV5-1 to TRBJ2-1, with D maybe TRBD1 (6 bases). Germline CDR1 is SGHRS and CDR2 is YFSETQ. Trimming stripped 4 bases from V and 0 bases from J, with 14 bases between. The CDR3 extends over 16 amino acids. The CDR3 is CASSLQGTSSYNEQFF. The CDR3 region has the DNA TGCGCCAGCAGCCTACAGGGAACGAGCTCCTACAATGAGCAGTTCTTC.

This chain uses TRBV11-2 with TRBJ2-1; TRBD2 matches 9 bases. Germline V gene sequence: CDR1 SGHAT, CDR2 FQNNGV. With 6 bases clipped from V and 7 bases from J, the junction kept 4 bases outside the gene matches. CDR3 length: 13 residues. The CDR3 is CASRRLAANEQFF. The CDR3 DNA reads as TGTGCCAGCAGAAGACTAGCGGCTAATGAGCAGTTCTTC.

The V call is TRBV21-1, the J call TRBJ1-3; the table's TRBD1 call for D was not verified on the DNA. TRBV21-1 is a recognized pseudogene. The CDR3 consists of 15 residues. DNA of the CDR3: TGTGCCAGCAGCCCGACCCCGGACAGGGGAAACACCATATATTTT. It encodes CASSPTPDRGNTIYF.

This clone was seen only once. This sequence joins TRBV25-1 and TRBJ2-7, with D possibly TRBD2 on 6 matching bases. The CDR3 covers 14 residues. V dropped 4 bases and J dropped 0 bases, with 10 bases sitting between them. Germline V gene sequence: CDR1 MGHDK, CDR2 SYGVNS. This CDR3 is CASSAAGSSYEQYF. In DNA form, the CDR3 reads TGTGCCAGCAGTGCGGCGGGGAGCTCCTACGAGCAGTACTTC.

J is TRBJ1-2 and V is TRBV6-6; 7 bases match TRBD1. The CDR3 sequence is 13 residues long. Germline V gene sequence: CDR1 MNHNY, CDR2 SVGAGI (reference sequence). Trimming at V came to 6 bases and at J to 2 bases, leaving 3 bases not matched to a gene. CDR3 sequence reads: CASSRDSNYGYTF. CDR3 in DNA: TGTGCCAGCAGCCGGGACAGCAACTATGGCTACACCTTC.

The J gene is TRBJ1-5, the V gene TRBV7-8; D is perhaps TRBD1 (6 bases). This CDR3 comprises 14 residues. Germline V gene data show CDR1 as SGHVS and CDR2 as FQNEAQ. Trimming removed 4 bases at V and 6 bases at J, with 13 bases between. CDR3 sequence reads: CASSSDSSGQPQHF. CDR3 sequence (DNA): TGTGCCAGCAGCTCGGACAGCTCAGGTCAGCCCCAGCATTTT.

V is TRBV10-3 and J is TRBJ1-2; 8 nucleotides match TRBD1. The length of the CDR3 is 16 residues. V lost 3 bases to trimming and J lost 4 bases; unmatched junction nucleotides: 10. CDR1 is ENHRY and CDR2 is SYGVKD in the germline V gene. The CDR3 bases are TGTGCCATCAGTGATGACAGGGGAAGCTTCCGCTATGGCTACACCTTC. This translates into CAISDDRGSFRYGYTF.

The chain links TRBV18 to TRBJ1-6, with TRBD1 matching 9 bases. Germline loops: CDR1 KGHSH, CDR2 LQKENI. Trimming at V came to 3 bases and at J to 9 bases, leaving 3 bases not matched to a gene. The CDR3 spans 14 residues. CDR3 amino acids: CASSPGQGGSPLHF. In nucleotides, the CDR3 is TGTGCCAGCTCACCGGGACAGGGCGGTTCACCCCTCCACTTT. The whole variable domain, filled in from reference TRBV18 and TRBJ1-6, reads NAGVMQNPRHLVRRRGQEARLRCSPMKGHSHVYWYRQLPEEGLKFMVYLQKENIIDESGMPKERFSAEFPKEGPSILRIQQVVRGDSAAYFCASSPGQGGSPLHFGNGTRLTVT.

J is TRBJ1-1 and V is TRBV19; weak D call: TRBD1 (6 bases). Trimming removed 7 bases at V and 5 bases at J, with 17 bases between. The CDR3 extends over 14 amino acids. Per germline, CDR1 LNHDA and CDR2 SQIVND (reference sequence). The CDR3 coding sequence is TGTGCCAGTACCACCTTTGAGGGGGTAACTGAAGCTTTCTTT. Its translation is CASTTFEGVTEAFF.

The V gene is TRBV24-1, the J gene TRBJ2-3; TRBD2 agrees at 11 bases. Germline V gene lookup returns CDR1 KGHDR and CDR2 SFDVKD. Losses at the gene ends were 5 bases for V and 0 bases for J; bases not matched to a gene: 6. CDR3 length equals 17 residues. The CDR3 nucleotides are TGTGCCACCAGTGGCCTAGCGGGGGGCCGAAGCACAGATACGCAGTATTTT. Its protein product is CATSGLAGGRSTDTQYF.

This clone has more than one count but fewer than ten. The chain recombines TRBV20-1 with TRBJ1-1; D is unclear. Germline-derived CDR1 and CDR2 are DFQATT and SNEGSKA (reference sequence). V dropped 6 bases and J dropped 11 bases, with 13 bases sitting between them. This CDR3 is built from 10 residues. Written as DNA, the CDR3 is TGCAGTGCCGTACGAGGATCGGCTTTCTTT. Protein product: CSAVRGSAFF.

The J gene is TRBJ1-1, the V gene TRBV10-1; 7 nucleotides line up with TRBD1. V shed 5 bases and J 4 bases; nucleotides not matched to a gene: 4. The CDR3 is 13 residues long. The germline gives CDR1 WNHNN, CDR2 SYGVQD (reference sequence). The CDR3 DNA sequence: TGCGCCAGCAGTCGACAGGGCGGCACTGAAGCTTTCTTT. The encoded protein is CASSRQGGTEAFF.

The chain is built from TRBV6-5 and TRBJ1-3; D may be TRBD1 (5 bases). The V and J ends lost 5 bases and 3 bases respectively, with 11 bases between them. The germline CDR1 and CDR2 sequences are MNHEY and SVGAGI. This CDR3 has 14 residues. The CDR3 sequence: CASSRQSFGNTIYF. In DNA, the CDR3 is TGTGCCAGCAGTCGACAGTCTTTTGGAAACACCATATATTTT.

This chain links TRBV11-2 with TRBJ2-3; TRBD2 is a possible D gene (6 bases). The length of the CDR3 is 14 residues. Trimming shortened V by 2 bases and J by 9 bases, and 15 bases separated the two germline ends. From germline, CDR1 is SGHAT and CDR2 FQNNGV. The CDR3 here is CASSLRDSGATQYF. For the CDR3, the DNA is TGTGCCAGCAGCTTACGGGACTCCGGTGCAACGCAGTATTTT.

The rearrangement uses TRBV6-6 and TRBJ1-2; D possibly corresponds to TRBD1 (6 bases). Germline-derived CDR1 and CDR2 are MNHNY and SVGAGI (reference sequence). V gave up 0 bases and J gave up 7 bases, with 9 bases separating them. The CDR3 extends over 13 amino acids. CDR3 sequence reads: CASSYSDRGGYTF. The DNA for the CDR3 is TGTGCCAGCAGTTACTCGGACAGAGGTGGCTACACCTTC.

The V and J genes are TRBV19 and TRBJ2-7; 7 bases match TRBD1. The V and J ends lost 5 bases and 3 bases, in that order; junction bases with no gene match: 13. Germline CDR1 is LNHDA and CDR2 is SQIVND (reference sequence). There are 16 residues in the CDR3. The CDR3 region has the DNA TGTGCCAGTAGTCTTCGAAGGGGGACAGCCCACTACGAGCAGTACTTC. Its translation: CASSLRRGTAHYEQYF.